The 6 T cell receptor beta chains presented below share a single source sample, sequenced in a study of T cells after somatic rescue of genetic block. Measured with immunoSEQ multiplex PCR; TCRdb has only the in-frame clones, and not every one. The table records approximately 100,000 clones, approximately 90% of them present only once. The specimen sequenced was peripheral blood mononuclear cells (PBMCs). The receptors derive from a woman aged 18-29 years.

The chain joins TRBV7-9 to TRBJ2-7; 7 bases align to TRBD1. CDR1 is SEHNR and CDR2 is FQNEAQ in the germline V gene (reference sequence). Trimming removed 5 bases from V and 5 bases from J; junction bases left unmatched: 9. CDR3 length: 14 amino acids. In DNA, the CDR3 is TGTGCCAGCAGCCACGGGCAGGGGGTCCACGAGCAGTACTTC. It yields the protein CASSHGQGVHEQYF.

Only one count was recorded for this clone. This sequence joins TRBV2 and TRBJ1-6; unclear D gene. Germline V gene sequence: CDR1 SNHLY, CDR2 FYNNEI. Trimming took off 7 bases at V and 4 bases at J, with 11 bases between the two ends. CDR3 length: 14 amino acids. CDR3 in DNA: TGTGCCAGCACCTTGAGGGATTATAATTCACCCCTCCACTTT. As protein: CASTLRDYNSPLHF.

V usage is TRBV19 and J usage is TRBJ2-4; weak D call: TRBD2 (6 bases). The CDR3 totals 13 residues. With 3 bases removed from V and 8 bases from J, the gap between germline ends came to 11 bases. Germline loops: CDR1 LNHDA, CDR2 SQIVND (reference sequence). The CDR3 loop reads CASSMEGSDIQYF. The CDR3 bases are TGTGCCAGTAGTATGGAGGGGTCGGACATTCAGTACTTC.

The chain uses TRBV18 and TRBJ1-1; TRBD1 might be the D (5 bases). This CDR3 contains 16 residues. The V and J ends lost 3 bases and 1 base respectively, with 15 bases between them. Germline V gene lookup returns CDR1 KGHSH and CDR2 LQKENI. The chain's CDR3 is CASSPERAGTNTEAFF. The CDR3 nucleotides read TGTGCCAGCTCACCGGAAAGGGCGGGGACGAACACTGAAGCTTTCTTT.

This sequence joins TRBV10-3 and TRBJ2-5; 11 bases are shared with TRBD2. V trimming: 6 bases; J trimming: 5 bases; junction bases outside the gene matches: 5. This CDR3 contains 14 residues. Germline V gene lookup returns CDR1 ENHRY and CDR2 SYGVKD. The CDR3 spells CAISQLAGDETQYF. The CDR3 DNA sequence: TGTGCCATCAGCCAACTAGCGGGAGATGAGACCCAGTACTTC.

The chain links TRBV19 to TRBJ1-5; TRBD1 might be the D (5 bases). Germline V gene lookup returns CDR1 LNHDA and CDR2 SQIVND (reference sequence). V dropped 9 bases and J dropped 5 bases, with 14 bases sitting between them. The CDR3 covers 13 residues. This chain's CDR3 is CASSPGGDQPQHF. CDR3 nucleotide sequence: TGTGCCAGCTCCCCGGGAGGGGATCAGCCCCAGCATTTT.